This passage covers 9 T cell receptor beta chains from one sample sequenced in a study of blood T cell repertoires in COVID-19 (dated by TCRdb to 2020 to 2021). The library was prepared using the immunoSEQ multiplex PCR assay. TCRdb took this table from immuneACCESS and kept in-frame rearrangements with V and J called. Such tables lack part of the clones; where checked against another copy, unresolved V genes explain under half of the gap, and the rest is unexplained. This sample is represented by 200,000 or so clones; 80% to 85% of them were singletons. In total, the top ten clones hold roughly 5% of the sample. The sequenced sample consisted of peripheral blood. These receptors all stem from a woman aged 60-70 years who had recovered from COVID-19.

This chain's CDR3 is CASSPRGGFETQYF. The DNA of the CDR3 is TGTGCCAGCAGCCCCCGGGGGGGGTTCGAGACCCAGTACTTC. The chain carries TRBV9 and TRBJ2-5; TRBD2 matches at 8 bases. V shed 4 bases, J shed 5 bases, and the junction held 7 bases outside the gene matches. Germline V gives CDR1 SGDLS, CDR2 YYNGEE. This CDR3 comprises 14 residues.

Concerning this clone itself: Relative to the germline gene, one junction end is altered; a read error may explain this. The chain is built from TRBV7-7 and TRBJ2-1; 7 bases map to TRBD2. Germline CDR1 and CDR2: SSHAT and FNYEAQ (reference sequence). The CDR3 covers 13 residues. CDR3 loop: CASSLESGAEQFF. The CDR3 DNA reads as TGTGCTAGCAGCTTAGAGAGCGGGGCTGAGCAGTTCTTC.

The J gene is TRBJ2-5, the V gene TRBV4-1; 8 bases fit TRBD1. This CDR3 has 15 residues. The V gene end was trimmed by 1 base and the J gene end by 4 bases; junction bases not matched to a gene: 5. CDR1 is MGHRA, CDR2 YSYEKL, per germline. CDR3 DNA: TGCGCCAGCAGCCAAGTTGCGACAGGGGTAGAGACCCAGTACTTC. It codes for CASSQVATGVETQYF.

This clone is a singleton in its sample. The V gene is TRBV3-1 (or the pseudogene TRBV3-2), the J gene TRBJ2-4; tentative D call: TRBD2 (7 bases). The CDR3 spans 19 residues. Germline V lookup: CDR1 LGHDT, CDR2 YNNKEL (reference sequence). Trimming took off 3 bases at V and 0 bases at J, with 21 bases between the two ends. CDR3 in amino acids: CASSQVGGGRSLAKNIQYF. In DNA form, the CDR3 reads TGTGCCAGCAGCCAGGTGGGAGGGGGTCGAAGCTTAGCCAAAAACATTCAGTACTTC.

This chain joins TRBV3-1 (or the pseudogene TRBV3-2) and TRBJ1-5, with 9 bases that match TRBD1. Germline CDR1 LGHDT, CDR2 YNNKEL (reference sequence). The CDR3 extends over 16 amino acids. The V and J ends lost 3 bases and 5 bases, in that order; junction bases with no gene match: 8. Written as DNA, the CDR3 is TGTGCCAGCAGCCACTCCGGGACAGGGTTTTATCAGCCCCAGCATTTT. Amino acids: CASSHSGTGFYQPQHF.

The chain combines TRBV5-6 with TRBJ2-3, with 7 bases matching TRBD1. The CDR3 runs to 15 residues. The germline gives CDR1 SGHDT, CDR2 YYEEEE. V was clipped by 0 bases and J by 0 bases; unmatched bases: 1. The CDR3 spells CASSLVTGSTDTQYF. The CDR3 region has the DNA TGTGCCAGCAGCTTGGTGACAGGGAGCACAGATACGCAGTATTTT.

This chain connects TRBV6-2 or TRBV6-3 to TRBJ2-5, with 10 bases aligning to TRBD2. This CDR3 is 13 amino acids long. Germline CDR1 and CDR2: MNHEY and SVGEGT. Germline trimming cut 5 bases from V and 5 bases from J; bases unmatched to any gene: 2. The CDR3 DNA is TGTGCCAGCAGTCTAGCGGGGGATGAGACCCAGTACTTC. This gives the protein CASSLAGDETQYF.

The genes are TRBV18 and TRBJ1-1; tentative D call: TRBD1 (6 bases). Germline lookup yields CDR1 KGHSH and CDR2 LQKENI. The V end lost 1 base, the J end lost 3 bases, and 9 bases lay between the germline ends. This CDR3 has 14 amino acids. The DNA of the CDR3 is TGTGCCAGCTCACCACGGGCAGGGGACACTGAAGCTTTCTTT. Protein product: CASSPRAGDTEAFF.

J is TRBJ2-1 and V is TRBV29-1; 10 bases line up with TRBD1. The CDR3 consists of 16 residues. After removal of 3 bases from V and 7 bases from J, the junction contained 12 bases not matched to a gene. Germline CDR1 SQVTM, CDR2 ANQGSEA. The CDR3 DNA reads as TGCAGCGTTGAGCAAACGGGACAGGGGTTTATGAATGAGCAGTTCTTC. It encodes CSVEQTGQGFMNEQFF.